This T cell receptor (beta chain) derives from a study of T cell responses to AZD1222 COVID-19 vaccine. Overall study findings and caveats: Possibly, clonal diversity was underestimated; donors were largely white British and included more females. The CD4 TCRs associated with vaccination extended across spike and predominated at 160-218 and 743-854.

In the case of this clone: The antigen is unknown.

V lost 6 bases and J lost 8, with 17 bases in between. CDR3 length: 15 residues. Per the germline V gene, CDR1 is MNHEY and CDR2 is SVGAGI. The method was immunoSEQ multiplex PCR; TCRdb's version includes in-frame clones alone and lacks a portion of them. The repertoire holds roughly 77,000 clones, with more than 85% as singletons. The sequence derives from an adult who received the AZD1222 COVID-19 vaccine. V and J are TRBV6-5 and TRBJ1-6; perhaps TRBD1 as D (5 bases). Sample: peripheral blood, taken 28 days after the second AZD1222 dose. The DNA for the CDR3 is TGTGCCAGCAGAGGGGAAGCACGCAACTATTCACCCCTCCACTTT. Its translation is CASRGEARNYSPLHF.